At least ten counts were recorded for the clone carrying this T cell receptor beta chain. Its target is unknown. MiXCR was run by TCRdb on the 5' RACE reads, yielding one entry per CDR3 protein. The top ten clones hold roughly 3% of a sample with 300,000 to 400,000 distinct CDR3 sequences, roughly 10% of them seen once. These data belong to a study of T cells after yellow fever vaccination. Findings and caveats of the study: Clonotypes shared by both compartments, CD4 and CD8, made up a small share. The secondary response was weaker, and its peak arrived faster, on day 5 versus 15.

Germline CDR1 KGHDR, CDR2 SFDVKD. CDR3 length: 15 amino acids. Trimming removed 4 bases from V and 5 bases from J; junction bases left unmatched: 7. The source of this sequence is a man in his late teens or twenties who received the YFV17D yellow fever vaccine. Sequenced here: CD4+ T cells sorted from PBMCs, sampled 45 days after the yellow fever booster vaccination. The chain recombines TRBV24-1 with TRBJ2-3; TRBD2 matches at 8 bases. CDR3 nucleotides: TGTGCCACCAGTGACCCCGGGGGGGTAGGAGATACGCAGTATTTT. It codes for CATSDPGGVGDTQYF.